The next 19 T cell receptor beta chains were all read from a single sample in a study of CD8 T cells in ankylosing spondylitis. TCRdb redid the calling of the 5' RACE reads with MiXCR, one entry per CDR3 protein. The sample yields under 250,000 distinct CDR3 sequences, approximately 11% seen once. Sequences were obtained from blood, either unsorted or a sorted T cell fraction (not recorded which). Receptors were obtained from a male donor with ankylosing spondylitis or in good health (not recorded which).

This clonotype was detected only a few times. The chain couples TRBV2 to TRBJ2-2; D ambiguous. Germline V CDR1 and CDR2: SNHLY, FYNNEI. Between the trimmed V and J ends, which lost 6 bases and 5 bases, there was a span of 16 bases. CDR3 size: 15 residues. CDR3 amino acids: CASRGYSSRTGELFF. CDR3 bases: TGTGCCAGCAGAGGGTATAGTAGTCGGACCGGGGAGCTGTTTTTT.

This clonotype was observed many times. The chain joins TRBV25-1 to TRBJ1-4, with 7 positions matching TRBD1. Germline V gene sequence: CDR1 MGHDK, CDR2 SYGVNS. V lost 1 base, J lost 7 bases, and 3 bases stayed unmatched. This CDR3 region has 14 residues. In nucleotides, the CDR3 is TGTGCCAGCAGTGAATCAGGGGGAGGTGAAAAACTGTTTTTT. Its protein is CASSESGGGEKLFF.

The rearrangement joins TRBV18 to TRBJ2-1; 9 bases align to TRBD2. CDR1 and CDR2 (germline): KGHSH, LQKENI. Trimming took 4 bases from V and 4 from J; bases not matched to a gene: 11. The CDR3 spans 17 residues. As DNA, the CDR3 is TGTGCCAGCTCACTTAGCGGGAGCGCCGGAGTGTACAATGAGCAGTTCTTC. Its translation is CASSLSGSAGVYNEQFF.

This clonotype was seen a few times. Since a much larger clone is just one base distant, this may be a read error. DNA of the CDR3: TGTGCCAGCAGCTTTAGCGCCGGGGAGCTGTTTTTT. This codes for CASSFSAGELFF. The V gene is TRBV11-2, the J gene TRBJ2-2, with D possibly matching TRBD2 (5 bases). V was shortened by 3 bases and J by 6 bases, with 5 bases between the two germline ends. Per the germline V gene, CDR1 is SGHAT and CDR2 is FQNNGV. The CDR3 runs 12 residues.

This clonotype was counted ten times or more. V is TRBV4-2 and J is TRBJ2-5; TRBD2 agrees at 11 bases. After removal of 4 bases from V and 2 bases from J, the junction contained 6 bases not matched to a gene. The CDR3 length is 16 residues. CDR1 and CDR2 (germline): LGHNA, YNFKEQ. The CDR3: CASSLLGTSGQETQYF. The CDR3 bases are TGTGCCAGCAGCCTTCTCGGGACTAGCGGACAAGAGACCCAGTACTTC.

This clonotype was seen a few times. This chain joins TRBV2 and TRBJ2-3; 9 bases match TRBD1. The CDR3 consists of 15 residues. V shed 5 bases, J shed 4 bases, and the junction held 7 bases outside the gene matches. Germline assignment: CDR1 SNHLY and CDR2 FYNNEI. CDR3 nucleotides: TGTGCCAGCAGTCGATCACAGGGGGCCGCAGATACGCAGTATTTT. It encodes CASSRSQGAADTQYF. The variable domain in full, with the rest retrieved from reference TRBV2 and TRBJ2-3, is EPEVTQTPSHQVTQMGQEVILRCVPISNHLYFYWYRQILGQKVEFLVSFYNNEISEKSEIFDDQFSVERPDGSNFTLKIRSTKLEDSAMYFCASSRSQGAADTQYFGPGTRLTVL.

This clonotype was detected ten times or more. The chain employs TRBV20-1 and TRBJ2-1; possible D gene TRBD2, 5 bases. This CDR3 is 13 amino acids long. V was cut by 6 bases and J by 0 bases, with 9 bases left in between. Germline assignment: CDR1 DFQATT and CDR2 SNEGSKA (reference sequence). In DNA, the CDR3 is TGCAGTGCGCGACTAAACTCCTACAATGAGCAGTTCTTC. It encodes CSARLNSYNEQFF.

Ten or more counts support this clonotype. The J gene is TRBJ2-7, the V gene TRBV12-3 or TRBV12-4; 7 positions match TRBD1. V lost 3 bases to trimming and J lost 2 bases; unmatched junction nucleotides: 10. The CDR3 is 16 amino acids. CDR3 sequence: CASSFSSLGGTYEQYF. The CDR3 DNA sequence: TGTGCCAGCAGTTTTTCTTCTTTAGGGGGCACCTACGAGCAGTACTTC.

This chain joins TRBV12-3 or TRBV12-4 and TRBJ2-7, with 16 bases that match TRBD2. The CDR3 covers 19 residues. Trimming at V came to 3 bases and at J to 0 bases, leaving 8 bases not matched to a gene. The CDR3 DNA is TGTGCCAGCAGTTTTAGACGGGGACTAGCGGGAGGGAGCTCCTACGAGCAGTACTTC. Translated: CASSFRRGLAGGSSYEQYF.

This clonotype was seen at least ten times. The chain is built from TRBV20-1 and TRBJ1-2; weak D call: TRBD1 (5 bases). V lost 0 bases to trimming and J lost 4 bases, with 18 bases between them. The CDR3 runs to 16 residues. The V gene's germline CDR1 is DFQATT and CDR2 SNEGSKA (reference sequence). CDR3 DNA sequence: TGCAGTGCTAGAGACGTAGGGTTGTGGGGCATCTATGGCTACACCTTC. Translating it yields CSARDVGLWGIYGYTF.

In this sample, this clonotype turned up many times. J is TRBJ2-1 and V is TRBV6-1; D is undetermined. This CDR3 spans 14 amino acids. The V end was cut by 5 bases, the J end by 0 bases, with 8 bases between. The V gene's germline CDR1 is MNHNS and CDR2 SASEGT. The CDR3 spells CASSPVVSYNEQFF. CDR3 DNA sequence: TGTGCCAGCAGTCCGGTCGTCTCCTACAATGAGCAGTTCTTC.

This clonotype occurred a few times. This chain joins TRBV3-1 and TRBJ1-2; TRBD1 matches at 7 bases. In germline, CDR1 is LGHDT, CDR2 YNNKEL (reference sequence). This CDR3 region has 16 residues. The V gene end was trimmed by 2 bases and the J gene end by 8 bases; junction bases not matched to a gene: 14. CDR3 loop: CASSQYNGQEGKGYTF. CDR3 coding DNA: TGTGCCAGCAGCCAATATAACGGACAGGAGGGCAAAGGCTACACCTTC.

This clonotype showed up many times. V gene TRBV29-1 combines with J gene TRBJ2-5, with D possibly being TRBD1 (6 bases). The CDR3 is 16 amino acids. V was trimmed by 4 bases and J by 3 bases, leaving 21 bases between them. CDR1 and CDR2 (germline): SQVTM, ANQGSEA. The CDR3, as DNA: TGCAGCGTTGCCAGCCCGGACAGTGGGACGGAAGAGACCCAGTACTTC. Its translation: CSVASPDSGTEETQYF.

This clonotype has at least ten counts. This chain links TRBV20-1 with TRBJ2-1; maybe TRBD2 (6 bases). The CDR3 is 18 residues long. Germline V gene data show CDR1 as DFQATT and CDR2 as SNEGSKA (reference sequence). The V end was cut by 5 bases, the J end by 5 bases, with 28 bases between. CDR3 in amino acids: CSAFPILAASDYNNEQFF. The CDR3 DNA follows: TGCAGTGCTTTCCCGATTCTCGCCGCTTCGGACTACAACAATGAGCAGTTCTTC.

In this sample, this clonotype turned up many times. The V and J genes are TRBV29-1 and TRBJ1-2; 9 bases are shared with TRBD1. Germline-derived CDR1 and CDR2 are SQVTM and ANQGSEA. There are 12 residues in the CDR3. The V and J ends lost 4 bases and 9 bases, in that order; junction bases with no gene match: 6. The CDR3 here is CSVVGQGRRYTF. Here the CDR3 DNA reads TGCAGCGTTGTGGGACAGGGTCGGCGCTACACCTTC.

This clonotype was seen a few times. The J gene is TRBJ1-5, the V gene TRBV12-3 or TRBV12-4; D is perhaps TRBD1 (6 bases). CDR3 length: 15 residues. The V gene lost 6 bases and the J gene lost 7 bases, with 19 bases spanning the gap. In nucleotides, the CDR3 is TGTGCCAGCAGCCTCGGGGGGGCCAAATTGCAGCCCCAGCATTTT. Its translation: CASSLGGAKLQPQHF.

In this sample, this clonotype turned up many times. The chain uses TRBV15 and TRBJ2-3; D uncertain. The germline V gene has CDR1 LNHNV and CDR2 YYDKDF (reference sequence). V lost 8 bases to trimming and J lost 6 bases, with 12 bases between them. The CDR3 loop spans 12 amino acids. Here the CDR3 reads CATSLGLDTQYF. CDR3 DNA: TGTGCCACCTCGCTAGGTCTCGATACGCAGTATTTT.

A few counts support this clonotype. The junction departs from the called germline gene at one end, perhaps through a read error. The genes are TRBV29-1 and TRBJ1-2; the D gene is possibly TRBD1 (5 bases). CDR3 size: 15 residues. Looked up from germline, CDR1 is SQVTM and CDR2 is ANQGSEA. Written as DNA, the CDR3 is TGTAGCGTCGAAGTCCTAGGGGTGGGTTCGGATGGCTACACCTTC. Amino acids: CSVEVLGVGSDGYTF.

J is TRBJ1-2 and V is TRBV14; a weak D match, TRBD1 (5 bases). V was clipped by 0 bases and J by 13 bases, with 18 bases between them. CDR3 size: 14 residues. Per germline, CDR1 SGHDN and CDR2 FVKESK. The CDR3 region is CASSQDWGMQGLTF. The CDR3 nucleotides read TGTGCCAGCAGCCAAGATTGGGGGATGCAGGGTCTCACCTTC.